This T cell receptor (beta chain) comes out of a study of blood T cell repertoires in COVID-19. V dropped 1 base and J dropped 5 bases, with 9 bases sitting between them. CDR3 length: 13 amino acids. In germline, CDR1 is LNHDA, CDR2 SQIVND (reference sequence). TCRdb's copy holds only in-frame clones and misses some; the assay was immunoSEQ multiplex PCR. The sample contains around 210,000 clones, 70% to 90% of which appear only once. Sequencing used PBMCs or T cells enriched from blood (not recorded which). This chain uses TRBV19 with TRBJ2-7, with a tentative D call TRBD1 (6 bases). This clonotype was obtained from a woman aged 18-29 years who had recovered from COVID-19. The CDR3 reads CASSIGAGDEQYF. The CDR3 DNA is TGTGCCAGTAGTATAGGGGCAGGGGACGAGCAGTACTTC.